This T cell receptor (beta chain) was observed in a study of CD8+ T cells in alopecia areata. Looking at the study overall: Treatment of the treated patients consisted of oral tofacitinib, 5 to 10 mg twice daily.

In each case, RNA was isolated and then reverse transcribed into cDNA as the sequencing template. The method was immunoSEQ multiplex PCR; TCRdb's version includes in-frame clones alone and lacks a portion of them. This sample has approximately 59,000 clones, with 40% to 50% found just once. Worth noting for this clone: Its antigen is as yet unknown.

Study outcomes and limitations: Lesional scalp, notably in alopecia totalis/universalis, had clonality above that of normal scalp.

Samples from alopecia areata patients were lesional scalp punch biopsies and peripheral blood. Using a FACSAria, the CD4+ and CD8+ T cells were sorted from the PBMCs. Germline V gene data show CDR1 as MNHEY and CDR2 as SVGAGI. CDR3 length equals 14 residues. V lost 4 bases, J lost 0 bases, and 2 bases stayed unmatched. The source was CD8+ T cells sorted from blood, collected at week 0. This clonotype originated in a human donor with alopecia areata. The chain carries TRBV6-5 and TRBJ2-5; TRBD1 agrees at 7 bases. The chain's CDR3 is CASSFTGDQETQYF. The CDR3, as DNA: TGTGCCAGCAGTTTTACAGGGGACCAAGAGACCCAGTACTTC.